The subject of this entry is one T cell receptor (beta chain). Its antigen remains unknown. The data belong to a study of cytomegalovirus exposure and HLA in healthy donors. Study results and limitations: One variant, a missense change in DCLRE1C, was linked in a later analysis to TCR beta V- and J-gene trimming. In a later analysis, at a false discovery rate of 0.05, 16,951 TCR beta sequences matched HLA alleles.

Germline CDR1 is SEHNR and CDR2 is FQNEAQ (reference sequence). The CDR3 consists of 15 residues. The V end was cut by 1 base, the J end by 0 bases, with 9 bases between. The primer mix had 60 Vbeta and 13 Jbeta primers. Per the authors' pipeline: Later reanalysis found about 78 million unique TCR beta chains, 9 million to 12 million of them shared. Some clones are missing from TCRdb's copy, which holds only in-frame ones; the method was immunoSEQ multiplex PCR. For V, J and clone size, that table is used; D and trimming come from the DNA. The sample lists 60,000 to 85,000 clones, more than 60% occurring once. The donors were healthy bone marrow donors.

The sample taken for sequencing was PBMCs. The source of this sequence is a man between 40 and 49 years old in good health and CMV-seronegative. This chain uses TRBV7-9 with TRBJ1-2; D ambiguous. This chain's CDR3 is CASSLGSGTNYGYTF. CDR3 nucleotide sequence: TGTGCCAGCAGCTTAGGTAGCGGAACTAACTATGGCTACACCTTC.